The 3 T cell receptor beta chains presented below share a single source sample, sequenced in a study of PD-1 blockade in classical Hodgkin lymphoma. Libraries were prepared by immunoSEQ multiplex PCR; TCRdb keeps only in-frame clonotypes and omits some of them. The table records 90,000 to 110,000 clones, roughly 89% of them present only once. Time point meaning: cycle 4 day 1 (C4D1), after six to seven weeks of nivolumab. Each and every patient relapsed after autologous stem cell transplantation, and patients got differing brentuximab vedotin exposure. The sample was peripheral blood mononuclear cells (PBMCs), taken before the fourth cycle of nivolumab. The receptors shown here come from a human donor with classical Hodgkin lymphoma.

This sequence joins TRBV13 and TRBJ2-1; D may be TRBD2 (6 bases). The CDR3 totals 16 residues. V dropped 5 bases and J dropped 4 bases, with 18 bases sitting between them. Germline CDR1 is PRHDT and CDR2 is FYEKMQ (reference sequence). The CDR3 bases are TGTGCCAGCAGCCCGGCCGCGCGTCTAGCGTACAATGAGCAGTTCTTC. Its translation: CASSPAARLAYNEQFF.

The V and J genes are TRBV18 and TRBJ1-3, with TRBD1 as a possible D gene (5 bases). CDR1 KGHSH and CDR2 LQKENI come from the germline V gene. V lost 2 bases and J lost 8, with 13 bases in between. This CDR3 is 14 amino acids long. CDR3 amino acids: CASSPAAGRDTIYF. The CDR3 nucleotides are TGTGCCAGCTCACCAGCGGCAGGGCGGGACACCATATATTTT.

DNA of the CDR3: TGTGCCAGCAGTGCCTTGCAAACACGGGACTACCTCGGGCAGTACTTC. Protein: CASSALQTRDYLGQYF. The chain recombines TRBV25-1 with TRBJ2-7, with 7 nucleotides matching TRBD2. The CDR3 loop spans 16 amino acids. Germline trimming cut 4 bases from V and 9 bases from J; bases unmatched to any gene: 18. The germline V gene has CDR1 MGHDK and CDR2 SYGVNS.